The clone carrying this T cell receptor beta chain has just one count. Its target is unknown. The CDR3 spans 16 residues. The trim removed 2 bases at V and 7 bases at J, leaving 10 bases unmatched. The V gene's germline CDR1 is SGHRS and CDR2 YFSETQ. Generated by immunoSEQ multiplex PCR, the TCRdb table keeps only in-frame clones and is missing some. The sample contains about 500,000 clones, approximately 80% of which appear only once. The sample belongs to a study of shared clonotypes between healthy human individuals. Study results and limitations: Sampling included only blood; tissue repertoires likely differ.

Sample: PBMCs. The origin of this receptor is a woman in her forties in good health. Some clones in this sample may be carry-over from other donors' samples. The V gene is TRBV5-1, the J gene TRBJ2-1, with 9 bases identical to TRBD2. The CDR3 DNA is TGCGCCAGCAGCTTCCTAGCGGGAACGTCGGGGAATGAGCAGTTCTTC. Protein product: CASSFLAGTSGNEQFF.